The rows below give T cell receptor beta chains drawn from one sample of a study of CD8+CD57+ T cells in acquired aplastic anemia. Using its own MiXCR run on the reads, TCRdb lists one record per CDR3 protein. The sample has about 190,000 distinct CDR3 sequences, around 45% seen once. The sample taken for sequencing was sorted CD4+, CD8+, or CD8+CD57+ T cells (not recorded which) from PBMCs. All receptors derive from a human donor with aplastic anemia. Each CDR3 is given with its conserved first and last residue. D genes are given only for firm matches. A row's size may be missing; if present it is once, few, many or a size class.

J: TRBJ2-3
D: -
size: -
V: TRBV5-5
DNA: TGTGCCAGCAGCTTGCCCCTTAGCACAGATACGCAGTATTTT
CDR3: CASSLPLSTDTQYF

J: TRBJ1-6
D: TRBD1
size: -
V: TRBV20-1
DNA: TGCAGTGCCCGGCGGGACAGGGAGAGTTCACCCCTCCACTTT
CDR3: CSARRDRESSPLHF

J: TRBJ1-1
D: -
size: few
V: TRBV3-1
DNA: TGTGCCAGCAGCCAAGCGGCGGGTCCAGCTTTCTTT
CDR3: CASSQAAGPAFF

J: TRBJ2-2
D: -
size: -
V: TRBV19
DNA: TGTGCCAGTAGTATTTCGGGGAGCTCCGGGGAGCTGTTTTTT
CDR3: CASSISGSSGELFF

J: TRBJ2-7
D: -
size: many
V: TRBV7-2
DNA: TGTGCCAGCAGCTCTGGACAGAGCTACGAGCAGTACTTC
CDR3: CASSSGQSYEQYF

J: TRBJ2-2
D: -
size: -
V: TRBV5-6
DNA: TGTGCCAGCAGCCCGACAGGTGGGAGCACCGGGGAGCTGTTTTTT
CDR3: CASSPTGGSTGELFF

J: TRBJ1-6
D: -
size: few
V: TRBV7-2
DNA: TGTGCCAGCAGCTTAGCGCGAGGGCCCCTCCACTTT
CDR3: CASSLARGPLHF

J: TRBJ2-1
D: -
size: -
V: TRBV29-1
DNA: TGCAGCGTTTCCCCTGGAGGGAGCTCCTACAATGAGCAGTTCTTC
CDR3: CSVSPGGSSYNEQFF

J: TRBJ2-7
D: -
size: few
V: TRBV25-1
DNA: TGTGCCAGCAGTCCCCCCCCAGGGAAGGGGATCTACGAGCAGTACTTC
CDR3: CASSPPPGKGIYEQYF

J: TRBJ2-1
D: -
size: many
V: TRBV7-3
DNA: TGTGCCAGCAGCTTAAGGCGGGCCGGGGGTGAGCAGTTCTTC
CDR3: CASSLRRAGGEQFF

J: TRBJ1-2
D: -
size: many
V: TRBV24-1
DNA: TGTGCCACCAGTGATCTGTCCGACGGAGCCTATGGCTACACCTTC
CDR3: CATSDLSDGAYGYTF

J: TRBJ2-2
D: TRBD2
size: once
V: TRBV10-1
DNA: TGCGCCAGCAGTGAGTCGGGGGAGACTAGCGGGAGTCCCGGGGAGCTGTTTTTT
CDR3: CASSESGETSGSPGELFF

J: TRBJ1-4
D: -
size: many
V: TRBV15
DNA: TGTGCCACTAGGGGGGATAATGAAAAACTGTTTTTT
CDR3: CATRGDNEKLFF

J: TRBJ1-5
D: -
size: -
V: TRBV10-2
DNA: TGCGCCAGCAGACTGCAGGTCAATCAGCCCCAGCATTTT
CDR3: CASRLQVNQPQHF

J: TRBJ1-2
D: -
size: many
V: TRBV10-3
DNA: TGTGCCATCAGTGGGAGCAATCAGGGGTATGGCTACACCTTC
CDR3: CAISGSNQGYGYTF

J: TRBJ2-6
D: -
size: -
V: TRBV20-1
DNA: TGCAGTGCTAGCGTTACAGGGTTCCGCTCTGGGGCCAACGTCCTGACTTTC
CDR3: CSASVTGFRSGANVLTF

J: TRBJ2-3
D: TRBD2
size: -
V: TRBV10-3
DNA: TGTGCCATCACTAGCGGGAGGAGCACAGATACGCAGTATTTT
CDR3: CAITSGRSTDTQYF

J: TRBJ2-6
D: -
size: many
V: TRBV24-1
DNA: TGTGCCACCAGGGAGTCTGGGGCCAACGTCCTGACTTTC
CDR3: CATRESGANVLTF

J: TRBJ1-5
D: -
size: -
V: TRBV6-1
DNA: TGTGCCAGCAGTGGATTCGCAGGTGGCCAGCCCCAGCATTTT
CDR3: CASSGFAGGQPQHF

J: TRBJ2-1
D: TRBD2
size: many
V: TRBV14
DNA: TGTGCCAGCAGTATAGCGGGAGGAGGCAATGAGCAGTTCTTC
CDR3: CASSIAGGGNEQFF

J: TRBJ2-7
D: TRBD1
size: -
V: TRBV20-1
DNA: TGCAGTGCTAGGCTCACAGGGGGCTACGAGCAGTACTTC
CDR3: CSARLTGGYEQYF

J: TRBJ2-5
D: -
size: -
V: TRBV15
DNA: TGTGCCACCAGCAGGCGTGGGCAAGAGACCCAGTACTTC
CDR3: CATSRRGQETQYF

J: TRBJ1-4
D: -
size: -
V: TRBV7-6
DNA: TGTGCCAGCAGCTTGGGATCTAATGAAAAACTGTTTTTT
CDR3: CASSLGSNEKLFF